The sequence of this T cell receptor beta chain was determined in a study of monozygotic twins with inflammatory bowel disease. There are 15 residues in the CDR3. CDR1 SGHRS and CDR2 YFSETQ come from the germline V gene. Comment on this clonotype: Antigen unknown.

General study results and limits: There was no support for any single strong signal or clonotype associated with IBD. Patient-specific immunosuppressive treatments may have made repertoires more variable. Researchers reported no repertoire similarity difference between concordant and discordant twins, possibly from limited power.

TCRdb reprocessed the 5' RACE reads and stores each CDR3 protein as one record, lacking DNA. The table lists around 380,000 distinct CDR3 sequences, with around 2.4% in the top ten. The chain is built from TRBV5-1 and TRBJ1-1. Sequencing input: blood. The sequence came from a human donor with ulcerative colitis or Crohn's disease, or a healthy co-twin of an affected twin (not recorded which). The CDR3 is CASSPLQGSNTEAFF. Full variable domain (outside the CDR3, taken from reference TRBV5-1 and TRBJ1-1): KAGVTQTPRYLIKTRGQQVTLSCSPISGHRSVSWYQQTPGQGLQFLFEYFSETQRNKGNFPGRFSGRQFSNSRSEMNVSTLELGDSALYLCASSPLQGSNTEAFFGQGTRLTVV.